This record covers a single T cell receptor beta chain. Which antigen it targets is not known. Base qualities are missing; no much larger clone stands one base away. TCRbeta CDR3 regions were amplified from genomic DNA using the immunoSEQ Assay, a bias-controlled multiplex PCR. The study's own analysis went as follows. Nucleated cell counts per sample were estimated from amplification of reference gene primers within the assay. Sequence reads were collapsed and filtered to measure the absolute abundance of every unique TCRbeta CDR3 rearrangement. For each sample, productive Simpson clonality was calculated as the square root of Simpson's diversity index over productive rearrangements. In its TCRdb copy, this immuneACCESS table keeps in-frame sequences only and misses some clones. Where compared with another copy, unresolved V genes explain less than half of these, and the others have no known cause. V and J calls and clone size come straight from that table; D and trimming were deduced from the DNA. The sample profile shows almost 300,000 clones; around 90% of them were found once. The ten largest clonotypes hold roughly 1.3% of the sample.

The data stem from a study of blood T cell repertoires in COVID-19 (dated by TCRdb to 2018 to 2021). A note on the overall study: Collaborator samples came from the United States, Italy and Spain and covered acute and convalescent phases of COVID-19. The prospective study material was composed of cDNA or gDNA derived from T cells, B-cell-depleted T cells, or PBMCs. The repertoires were released in a freely available public database meant as a resource for research on the immune response to SARS-CoV-2. Sample metadata almost always included a de-identified subject ID, COVID-19 status, age in years and sex. Deeply sampled blood TCRbeta repertoires from subjects exposed to, actively infected with, or recovered from COVID-19 were included in the dataset. Where available, HLA class I and class II types were obtained from metadata supplied by the sample provider rather than from assay-based typing. Samples came from the ongoing ImmuneRACE study (first 160 participants) plus 1,254 subjects from 6 global collaborators. What the research found in general, with its limitations: The quantity of clinical and demographic metadata differed by source and by participant and was supplied without curation.

The collaborating institutions used their own protocols to collect whole blood in K2EDTA tubes. For TCRbeta analysis, collaborator samples were shipped as frozen whole blood, as isolated PBMCs, or as DNA extracted from either sample type. From the cysteine up to the phenylalanine, the CDR3 has a length of 19 residues. Of the read, only the CDR3 DNA is kept; its 57 bases are in frame from base 1. As encoded in the germline V gene, CDR1 is SGHAT while CDR2 is FQNNGV. The junction shows trimming of 0 bases on V and 0 bases on J, and the gene matches do not reach 6 bases of it. The source material was peripheral blood. The rearrangement combines TRBV11-2 with TRBJ2-1, with 12 junctional bases fitting TRBD2. The TCR was taken from a man between 65 and 85 years old with acute or convalescent COVID-19. The CDR3 loop reads CASSLDMTSGSSSYNEQFF. The nucleotide sequence is TGTGCCAGCAGCTTAGATATGACTAGCGGGAGCAGCTCCTACAATGAGCAGTTCTTC.